One and the same sample provided the 25 T cell receptor beta chains below, sequenced in a study of blood T cell repertoires in COVID-19. Using immunoSEQ multiplex PCR, the repertoire was profiled, and TCRdb retains in-frame clones only, with some absent. The data show some 150,000 clones, with approximately 88% seen just once and 1.2% held by the top ten. Sequenced material: PBMCs or T cells enriched from blood (not recorded which). The receptor source for this set is a woman aged 25 to 39 with acute COVID-19.

The table lists this clone with a count of one. The gene calls are TRBV7-2 and TRBJ2-5, with D perhaps matching TRBD1 (5 bases). Germline V gene lookup returns CDR1 SGHTA and CDR2 FQGNSA. The CDR3 runs 13 residues. V was clipped by 4 bases and J by 2 bases, with 8 bases between them. The CDR3 is CASSYSGQETQYF. The DNA of the CDR3 is TGTGCCAGCAGCTACTCAGGGCAAGAGACCCAGTACTTC.

The genes are TRBV10-3 and TRBJ1-2; no clear D gene. V was cut by 6 bases and J by 4 bases, with 15 bases left in between. CDR3 size: 14 residues. Germline-derived CDR1 and CDR2 are ENHRY and SYGVKD. The CDR3 bases are TGTGCCATCAGCTTGGACTCAGCGAGCTATGGCTACACCTTC. This translates into CAISLDSASYGYTF.

The CDR3 nucleotides read TGTGCCAGCAGTTTACCGACAGGGCTCTATGGCTACACCTTC. This codes for CASSLPTGLYGYTF. This chain connects TRBV28 to TRBJ1-2; the match to TRBD1 covers 7 bases. J was trimmed by 4 bases and V by 2 bases; bases with no gene match: 4. The CDR3 sequence is 14 residues long. The germline gives CDR1 MDHEN, CDR2 SYDVKM.

The chain combines TRBV7-8 with TRBJ1-1; D may be TRBD1 (5 bases). Trimming pared 5 bases from V and 6 bases from J, leaving 19 bases between. The CDR3 consists of 15 residues. Germline V gene data show CDR1 as SGHVS and CDR2 as FQNEAQ. The chain's CDR3 is CASSLGRGGVAEAFF. The CDR3 DNA sequence: TGTGCCAGCAGCCTGGGACGGGGAGGTGTCGCTGAAGCTTTCTTT.

This clone has more than one count but fewer than ten. V is TRBV7-3 and J is TRBJ2-2, with 8 nucleotides matching TRBD2. This CDR3 contains 15 residues. V was clipped by 2 bases and J by 6 bases; unmatched bases: 5. Germline CDR1 reads SGHTA; CDR2 reads FQGTGA. The CDR3 reads CASSLSSGHAGELFF. In DNA form, the CDR3 reads TGTGCCAGCAGCTTATCTAGCGGGCACGCCGGGGAGCTGTTTTTT.

Written as DNA, the CDR3 is TGCGCCAGCAGCCCCCATCGCGGGGGGATGGTCACTGAAGCTTTCTTT. It specifies CASSPHRGGMVTEAFF. V and J are TRBV4-3 and TRBJ1-1; D perhaps matches TRBD1 (5 bases). Germline V lookup: CDR1 LGHNA, CDR2 YSLEER. The V gene lost 4 bases and the J gene lost 4 bases, with 19 bases spanning the gap. This CDR3 contains 16 residues.

The CDR3 region is CASSRSRGPQHF. The CDR3, as DNA: TGTGCCAGCAGCAGGTCACGGGGGCCCCAGCATTTT. J is TRBJ1-5 and V is TRBV14; no clear D. V lost 5 bases to trimming and J lost 9 bases, with 11 bases between them. Germline CDR1 and CDR2: SGHDN and FVKESK. This CDR3 region has 12 residues. Together with reference TRBV14 and TRBJ1-5, the CDR3 gives the full variable domain: EAGVTQFPSHSVIEKGQTVTLRCDPISGHDNLYWYRRVMGKEIKFLLHFVKESKQDESGMPNNRFLAERTGGTYSTLKVQPAELEDSGVYFCASSRSRGPQHFGDGTRLSIL.

This clone appeared once. V gene TRBV2 combines with J gene TRBJ2-1, with TRBD2 identical over 8 bases. Germline V CDR1 and CDR2: SNHLY, FYNNEI. J gave up 1 base and V 3 bases, and 5 bases lay outside the gene matches. The CDR3 loop spans 16 amino acids. The CDR3 sequence is CASSDLLAASYNEQFF. CDR3 DNA sequence: TGTGCCAGCAGTGATTTACTAGCGGCTTCCTACAATGAGCAGTTCTTC.

This clone was recorded a few times. V usage is TRBV15 and J usage is TRBJ1-3, with D unresolved. This CDR3 is 15 amino acids long. V dropped 6 bases and J dropped 3 bases, with 15 bases sitting between them. Germline lookup yields CDR1 LNHNV and CDR2 YYDKDF (reference sequence). CDR3 sequence reads: CATSRKQEGGNTIYF. In DNA form, the CDR3 reads TGTGCCACCAGTCGCAAGCAGGAGGGTGGAAACACCATATATTTT.

This clone was detected only once. This chain links TRBV9 with TRBJ2-2; D ambiguous. Trimming pared 2 bases from V and 0 bases from J, leaving 5 bases between. Germline V lookup: CDR1 SGDLS, CDR2 YYNGEE. This CDR3 contains 14 residues. The CDR3 here is CASSVGPNTGELFF. CDR3 nucleotide sequence: TGTGCCAGCAGCGTGGGCCCGAACACCGGGGAGCTGTTTTTT.

The chain has TRBV7-8 and TRBJ2-2, with 11 bases identical to TRBD2. The germline V gene has CDR1 SGHVS and CDR2 FQNEAQ. This CDR3 contains 15 residues. V was pared by 4 bases and J by 8 bases, with 6 bases of the junction left unmatched. CDR3 sequence reads: CASSWLAGGWGELFF. The CDR3 nucleotides read TGTGCCAGCAGCTGGCTAGCGGGAGGATGGGGGGAGCTGTTTTTT.

This chain links TRBV4-3 with TRBJ2-7; possibly TRBD1 for D (6 bases). Germline V gives CDR1 LGHNA, CDR2 YSLEER. This CDR3 has 17 amino acids. Trimming removed 0 bases from V and 4 bases from J, with 19 bases in between. The CDR3 reads CASSQEHRALLGYEQYF. Written as DNA, the CDR3 is TGCGCCAGCAGCCAAGAACACAGGGCCCTGCTAGGATACGAGCAGTACTTC.

The chain recombines TRBV10-3 with TRBJ2-2, with D tentatively TRBD2 (5 bases). Trimming left V 2 bases short and J 12 bases short, with 22 bases between. The CDR3 consists of 16 residues. CDR1 is ENHRY, CDR2 SYGVKD, per germline. The CDR3 region is CAISEDGNWAAAQLFF. The DNA for the CDR3 is TGTGCCATCAGTGAGGACGGGAACTGGGCCGCTGCGCAGCTGTTTTTT.

The chain carries TRBV2 and TRBJ2-7, with TRBD1 matching 7 bases. V trimming: 5 bases; J trimming: 7 bases; junction bases outside the gene matches: 8. In germline, CDR1 is SNHLY, CDR2 FYNNEI. The CDR3 consists of 13 residues. The CDR3 nucleotides read TGTGCCAGCAGTAACGACAGGGCCTCTGAGCAGTACTTC. Protein product: CASSNDRASEQYF.

Only a few counts were recorded for this clone. The chain carries TRBV28 and TRBJ2-1; possibly TRBD1 for D (5 bases). CDR1 MDHEN and CDR2 SYDVKM come from the germline V gene. The CDR3 runs to 14 residues. Trimming took off 5 bases at V and 4 bases at J, with 12 bases between the two ends. The CDR3 loop is CASSRLDSYNEQFF. The CDR3 nucleotides are TGTGCCAGCAGTCGGCTCGACAGTTACAATGAGCAGTTCTTC.

The J gene is TRBJ2-7, the V gene TRBV27; 13 bases are a match to TRBD2. Germline loops: CDR1 MNHEY, CDR2 SMNVEV (reference sequence). The CDR3 is made up of 18 amino acids. V trimming: 3 bases; J trimming: 2 bases; junction bases outside the gene matches: 10. The CDR3 loop reads CASSLAGWGTSGAYEQYF. For the CDR3, the DNA is TGTGCCAGCAGTTTGGCCGGGTGGGGGACTAGCGGGGCCTACGAGCAGTACTTC.

The rearrangement links TRBV20-1 to TRBJ2-7; no firm D call. CDR3 length equals 11 residues. Deletions cut 5 bases from V and 2 bases from J, with 7 bases between. Germline assignment: CDR1 DFQATT and CDR2 SNEGSKA (reference sequence). CDR3 protein: CSAGRTYEQYF. The CDR3 nucleotides read TGCAGTGCTGGTAGAACCTACGAGCAGTACTTC.

CDR3 loop: CASSREGYNEQFF. The CDR3 bases are TGTGCCAGCAGCCGGGAGGGGTACAATGAGCAGTTCTTC. The chain recombines TRBV7-3 with TRBJ2-1; 8 bases agree with TRBD2. CDR1 SGHTA and CDR2 FQGTGA come from the germline V gene. With 5 bases clipped from V and 4 bases from J, the junction kept 1 base outside the gene matches. The CDR3 runs 13 residues.

The V gene is TRBV12-2, the J gene TRBJ2-6; the table assigns TRBD1, which was not confirmed against the DNA. TRBV12-2 is flagged as a pseudogene. The CDR3 spans 22 residues. DNA of the CDR3: TGTGCAAGTCGCCCGTCGCACCACCACCGGGACAGGATTCACTCTGGGGCCAACGTCCTGACTTTC. Its translation is CASRPSHHHRDRIHSGANVLTF.

The J gene is TRBJ1-6, the V gene TRBV6-5; D may be TRBD1 (6 bases). The germline V and J ends were trimmed by 2 bases and 13 bases, with 15 bases remaining between them. Looked up from germline, CDR1 is MNHEY and CDR2 is SVGAGI. This CDR3 is built from 14 residues. The CDR3 is CASSYVRGRHPLHF. The CDR3 DNA sequence: TGTGCCAGCAGTTACGTCAGGGGCCGCCACCCCCTCCACTTT.

V usage is TRBV7-9 and J usage is TRBJ1-1, with D unclear. The germline V gene has CDR1 SEHNR and CDR2 FQNEAQ (reference sequence). The ends were cut back, 5 bases at V and 8 bases at J, with 9 bases in the middle. The CDR3 has 11 residues. Written as DNA, the CDR3 is TGTGCCAGCAGCGAGAGGGCAGAAGCTTTCTTT. Encoded protein: CASSERAEAFF.

This chain joins TRBV7-6 and TRBJ2-7; D might be TRBD1 (6 bases). The CDR3 has 13 residues. The V and J ends lost 0 bases and 6 bases respectively, with 9 bases between them. Germline-derived CDR1 and CDR2 are SGHVS and FNYEAQ. The CDR3 DNA follows: TGTGCCAGCAGCTTAGCAACAGGGAGCGAGCAGTACTTC. Encoded protein: CASSLATGSEQYF.

This clone was detected only once. The chain uses TRBV7-9 and TRBJ1-2; D gene unclear. This CDR3 has 14 residues. V was shortened by 5 bases and J by 2 bases, with 12 bases between the two germline ends. The V gene's germline CDR1 is SEHNR and CDR2 FQNEAQ (reference sequence). The DNA for the CDR3 is TGTGCCAGCAGCCTTGGACGGGAAAACTATGGCTACACCTTC. It translates to CASSLGRENYGYTF.

This CDR3 is CATSRVASGSYNEQFF. The CDR3 DNA follows: TGTGCCACCAGCAGAGTAGCTAGCGGCTCCTACAATGAGCAGTTCTTC. This chain links TRBV15 with TRBJ2-1, with 7 nucleotides matching TRBD2. The CDR3 consists of 16 residues. Per germline, CDR1 LNHNV and CDR2 YYDKDF (reference sequence). Trimming at V came to 1 base and at J to 0 bases, leaving 3 bases not matched to a gene.

This clone was seen just once. This chain's CDR3 is CASSHAPRRQERGEKLFF. The CDR3 DNA sequence: TGTGCCAGCAGCCATGCTCCCCGCCGACAGGAACGGGGTGAAAAACTGTTTTTT. The chain uses TRBV3-1 (or the pseudogene TRBV3-2) and TRBJ1-4; D may be TRBD1 (6 bases). CDR1 is LGHDT, CDR2 YNNKEL, per germline (reference sequence). The CDR3 spans 18 residues. Trimming pared 3 bases from V and 7 bases from J, leaving 24 bases between.